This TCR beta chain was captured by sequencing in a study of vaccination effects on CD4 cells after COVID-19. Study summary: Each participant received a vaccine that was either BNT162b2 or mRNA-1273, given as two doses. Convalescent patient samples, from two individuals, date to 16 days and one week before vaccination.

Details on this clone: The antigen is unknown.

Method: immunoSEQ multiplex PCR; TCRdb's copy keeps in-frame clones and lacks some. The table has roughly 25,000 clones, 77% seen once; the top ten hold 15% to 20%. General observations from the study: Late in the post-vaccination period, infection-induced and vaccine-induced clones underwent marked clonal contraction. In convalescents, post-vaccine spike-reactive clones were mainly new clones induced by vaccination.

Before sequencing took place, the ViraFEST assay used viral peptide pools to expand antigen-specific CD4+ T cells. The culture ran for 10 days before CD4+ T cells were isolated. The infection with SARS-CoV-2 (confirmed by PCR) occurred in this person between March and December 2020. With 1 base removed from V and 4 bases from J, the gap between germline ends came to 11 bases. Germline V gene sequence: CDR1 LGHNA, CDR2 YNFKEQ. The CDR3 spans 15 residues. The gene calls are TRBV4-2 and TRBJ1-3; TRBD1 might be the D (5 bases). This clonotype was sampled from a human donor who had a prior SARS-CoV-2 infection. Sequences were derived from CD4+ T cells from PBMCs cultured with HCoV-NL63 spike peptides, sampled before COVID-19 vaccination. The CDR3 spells CASSQADQGGNTIYF. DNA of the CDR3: TGTGCCAGCAGCCAAGCGGATCAGGGCGGAAACACCATATATTTT.